This TCR beta chain came from a study of early T cells in non-severe SARS-CoV-2 infection. Each cDNA molecule carried a unique molecular identifier. A single record per CDR3 protein comes from TCRdb applying MiXCR to the 5' RACE reads. This table holds about 30,000 distinct CDR3 sequences, around 7% found once. The sequenced sample consisted of whole blood. This TCR derives from an adult who was a healthcare worker with PCR-confirmed SARS-CoV-2 infection or an uninfected control (not recorded which).

The DNA of the CDR3 is TGCAGTACCCAGCGGACGGGCCAGCCCCAGCATTTT. Translating it yields CSTQRTGQPQHF. This chain uses TRBV20-1 with TRBJ1-5; no clear D. V was clipped by 8 bases and J by 7 bases, with 15 bases between them. Germline CDR1 is DFQATT and CDR2 is SNEGSKA (reference sequence). This CDR3 comprises 12 residues.